A single sample gave rise to the 12 T cell receptor beta chains below, sequenced in a study of cytomegalovirus exposure and HLA in healthy donors. Researchers ran the PCR with 60 Vbeta and 13 Jbeta primers. The table came from immunoSEQ multiplex PCR; TCRdb's copy has only in-frame clones and leaves some out. The repertoire holds 150,000 to 200,000 clones, with about four fifths as singletons. The sample was PBMCs. These receptors were collected from a woman between 18 and 29 years old in good health and CMV-seronegative.

The V call is TRBV14, the J call TRBJ2-4, with 7 bases lining up with TRBD1. V was pared by 1 base and J by 8 bases, with 5 bases of the junction left unmatched. CDR3 length equals 14 residues. Germline V CDR1 and CDR2: SGHDN, FVKESK. CDR3 DNA sequence: TGTGCCAGCAGCCAAGGAGGGACAGTTCACATTCAGTACTTC. Its translation is CASSQGGTVHIQYF. Combining the CDR3 with reference TRBV14 and TRBJ2-4 gives the whole variable domain EAGVTQFPSHSVIEKGQTVTLRCDPISGHDNLYWYRRVMGKEIKFLLHFVKESKQDESGMPNNRFLAERTGGTYSTLKVQPAELEDSGVYFCASSQGGTVHIQYFGAGTRLSVL.

The rearrangement uses TRBV7-8 and TRBJ2-7; 7 bases are shared with TRBD1. J gave up 3 bases and V 5 bases, and 4 bases lay outside the gene matches. The CDR3 length is 13 residues. Germline lookup yields CDR1 SGHVS and CDR2 FQNEAQ. This CDR3 is CASSPGTDYEQYF. CDR3 nucleotides: TGTGCCAGCAGCCCTGGGACAGACTACGAGCAGTACTTC.

This chain joins TRBV7-7 and TRBJ2-7; 7 bases fit TRBD2. Germline trimming cut 1 base from V and 3 bases from J; bases unmatched to any gene: 6. Germline CDR1 is SSHAT and CDR2 is FNYEAQ (reference sequence). The CDR3 spans 15 residues. CDR3 sequence reads: CASSLGRESNYEQYF. The DNA for the CDR3 is TGTGCCAGCAGCTTAGGGCGGGAGTCGAACTACGAGCAGTACTTC.

The sample holds one count of this clone. The rearrangement uses TRBV11-3 and TRBJ2-3; TRBD2 is a possible D gene (6 bases). Trimming removed 5 bases from V and 5 bases from J, with 11 bases in between. The germline CDR1 and CDR2 sequences are SGHNT and YENEEA. This CDR3 spans 13 amino acids. CDR3 coding DNA: TGTGCCAGCAGCGGGTGGGAGGTAGATACGCAGTATTTT. Protein: CASSGWEVDTQYF.

This clone was picked up one time. The chain uses TRBV28 and TRBJ2-4; 8 positions match TRBD2. The germline V gene has CDR1 MDHEN and CDR2 SYDVKM. J gave up 10 bases and V 4 bases, and 12 bases lay outside the gene matches. This CDR3 region has 15 residues. CDR3: CASSSGTRSSRIQYF. DNA for the CDR3: TGTGCCAGCAGTTCGGGGACTAGATCATCTCGAATTCAGTACTTC.

The rearrangement uses TRBV5-8 and TRBJ2-5; 13 bases align to TRBD2. Trimming took 4 bases from V and 4 from J; bases not matched to a gene: 7. This CDR3 region has 16 residues. Germline loops: CDR1 SGHTS, CDR2 YDEGEE. CDR3 sequence reads: CASSPGLAGDLETQYF. CDR3 nucleotides: TGTGCCAGCAGCCCTGGACTAGCGGGAGACCTAGAGACCCAGTACTTC.

This chain links TRBV6-6 with TRBJ1-5; 9 positions match TRBD1. The CDR3 is 15 residues long. J was trimmed by 4 bases and V by 6 bases; bases with no gene match: 7. In germline, CDR1 is MNHNY, CDR2 SVGAGI (reference sequence). CDR3 sequence reads: CASRRDREWNQPQHF. For the CDR3, the DNA is TGTGCCAGCAGAAGGGACAGGGAATGGAATCAGCCCCAGCATTTT.

There are a few counts of this clone. This chain joins TRBV19 and TRBJ1-5; D is unresolved. V lost 2 bases to trimming and J lost 1 base, with 6 bases between them. Germline V lookup: CDR1 LNHDA, CDR2 SQIVND (reference sequence). The CDR3 length is 14 residues. The CDR3 DNA follows: TGTGCCAGTAGTATATCGGTGAGCAATCAGCCCCAGCATTTT. It translates to CASSISVSNQPQHF.

The chain uses TRBV7-6 and TRBJ2-7, with TRBD2 matching 11 bases. Germline trimming cut 5 bases from V and 3 bases from J; bases unmatched to any gene: 3. The CDR3 loop spans 14 amino acids. Germline V gene lookup returns CDR1 SGHVS and CDR2 FNYEAQ. CDR3 region: CASSRGTSGYEQYV. The DNA for the CDR3 is TGTGCCAGCAGCCGGGGGACTAGCGGCTACGAGCAGTACGTC.

The chain couples TRBV4-1 to TRBJ2-1; 7 bases match TRBD2. V gave up 3 bases and J gave up 1 base; unmatched junction bases: 6. Germline CDR1 and CDR2: MGHRA and YSYEKL. CDR3 length: 16 residues. The DNA of the CDR3 is TGCGCCAGCAGCCACGGGAGCGGGAATTCCTACAATGAGCAGTTCTTC. Its protein is CASSHGSGNSYNEQFF.

V gene TRBV7-8 combines with J gene TRBJ2-3; a weak D match, TRBD2 (6 bases). V lost 2 bases and J lost 2, with 11 bases in between. Germline V gene lookup returns CDR1 SGHVS and CDR2 FQNEAQ. This CDR3 spans 15 amino acids. The CDR3 is CASSLLGGATDTQYF. CDR3 sequence (DNA): TGTGCCAGCAGCTTACTGGGAGGTGCCACAGATACGCAGTATTTT.

The V and J genes are TRBV5-6 and TRBJ1-2; a weak D match, TRBD1 (6 bases). The CDR3 has 14 residues. Germline V lookup: CDR1 SGHDT, CDR2 YYEEEE. Trimming removed 0 bases at V and 6 bases at J, with 12 bases between. CDR3 region: CASSLGREGDGYTF. In DNA form, the CDR3 reads TGTGCCAGCAGCTTGGGCAGGGAGGGGGATGGCTACACCTTC.